This TCR beta chain was sequenced for a study of beta chain features in type 1 diabetes. Study observations and caveats: Moderate but significant shortening of TCRB CDR3s was recorded in all four CD4+ subsets from Type 1 diabetes patients.

This CDR3 spans 16 amino acids. The V segment lost 1 base and the J segment 4 bases; nucleotides outside the gene matches: 9. Germline V gene sequence: CDR1 SEHNR, CDR2 FQNEAQ (reference sequence). Reverse transcribing all isolated RNA meant expressed TCRB transcripts were sequenced. Sequencing was performed with immunoSEQ multiplex PCR; in TCRdb, only in-frame clones are kept and a portion is missing. The sample lists roughly 160,000 clones, 7% to 9% occurring once. In its sample, this clone was seen a few times. Its antigen is not known. Sequenced: central memory CD4+ T cells from blood. This clonotype was sampled from a man in his late teens or twenties with type 1 diabetes. The J gene is TRBJ2-7, the V gene TRBV7-9, with TRBD2 matching over 8 bases. The DNA for the CDR3 is TGTGCCAGCAGCTTAGGGGCACGGGGCGGGAGGTACGAGCAGTACTTC. The encoded protein is CASSLGARGGRYEQYF.